This is a list of T cell receptor beta chains from one sample in a study of tumor-infiltrating T cells and Merkel cell polyomavirus. TCRdb's copy holds only in-frame clones and misses some; the assay was immunoSEQ multiplex PCR. The sample records over 20,000 clones, 70% to 90% being singletons. The sequencing sample was made of lymph node tissue. The receptors shown here come from a man aged 50-59 years with Merkel cell carcinoma. The CDR3 runs from the conserved cysteine through the conserved F or W. A D gene is named only where the DNA matches it firmly. Clone sizes are given selectively: once, few, many, or a class where the clone is expanded.

j_gene: TRBJ1-6; d_gene: TRBD1; abundance: .; v_gene: TRBV4-1; CDR3aa: CASSREGGTGNSPLHF; CDR3nt: TGCGCCAGCAGCCGCGAAGGGGGGACAGGTAATTCACCCCTCCACTTT
j_gene: TRBJ2-3; d_gene: .; abundance: .; v_gene: TRBV7-2; CDR3aa: CASQLWEFADTQYF; CDR3nt: TGTGCCAGCCAGCTGTGGGAGTTCGCAGATACGCAGTATTTT
j_gene: TRBJ2-1; d_gene: TRBD2; abundance: .; v_gene: TRBV7-3; CDR3aa: CASSSGGVDEQFF; CDR3nt: TGTGCCAGCAGCTCGGGGGGAGTGGATGAGCAGTTCTTC
j_gene: TRBJ1-5; d_gene: .; abundance: few; v_gene: TRBV4-3; CDR3aa: CASSQSRASNQPQHF; CDR3nt: TGCGCCAGCAGCCAAAGCAGGGCTAGCAATCAGCCCCAGCATTTT
j_gene: TRBJ2-5; d_gene: TRBD1; abundance: .; v_gene: TRBV5-4; CDR3aa: CASSGDRGRRGFQETQYF; CDR3nt: TGTGCCAGCAGCGGGGACAGGGGGCGCCGAGGTTTCCAAGAGACCCAGTACTTC
j_gene: TRBJ1-1; d_gene: .; abundance: .; v_gene: TRBV28; CDR3aa: CASSLFWGGTEAFF; CDR3nt: TGTGCCAGCAGTTTATTCTGGGGGGGCACTGAAGCTTTCTTT
j_gene: TRBJ2-5; d_gene: TRBD2; abundance: .; v_gene: TRBV5-1; CDR3aa: CASSLHSGGAGETQYF; CDR3nt: TGCGCCAGCAGCTTGCATAGCGGGGGGGCCGGAGAGACCCAGTACTTC
j_gene: TRBJ2-2; d_gene: TRBD1; abundance: .; v_gene: TRBV9; CDR3aa: CASSVVGTGVTGELFF; CDR3nt: TGTGCCAGCAGCGTAGTTGGGACAGGGGTTACCGGGGAGCTGTTTTTT
j_gene: TRBJ1-1; d_gene: .; abundance: once; v_gene: TRBV28; CDR3aa: CATYSWNSNMNTEAFF; CDR3nt: TGTGCCACCTACTCTTGGAACAGTAACATGAACACTGAAGCTTTCTTT
j_gene: TRBJ2-7; d_gene: TRBD2; abundance: .; v_gene: TRBV6-6; CDR3aa: CASSSKGLAGVNEQYF; CDR3nt: TGTGCCAGCAGTTCCAAGGGACTAGCGGGAGTCAACGAGCAGTACTTC
j_gene: TRBJ2-1; d_gene: .; abundance: once; v_gene: TRBV18; CDR3aa: CASSPRGHFYNEQFF; CDR3nt: TGTGCCAGCTCACCACGGGGACATTTCTACAATGAGCAGTTCTTC
j_gene: TRBJ1-2; d_gene: TRBD1; abundance: .; v_gene: TRBV28; CDR3aa: CASSLGTGGYGYTF; CDR3nt: TGTGCCAGCAGTTTAGGGACAGGGGGGTACGGCTACACCTTC
j_gene: TRBJ2-7; d_gene: .; abundance: once; v_gene: TRBV7-8; CDR3aa: CASSPIGGGQYF; CDR3nt: TGTGCCAGCAGCCCCATAGGCGGCGGGCAGTACTTC
j_gene: TRBJ2-7; d_gene: TRBD2; abundance: .; v_gene: TRBV6-5; CDR3aa: CASRKNGLAGEQYF; CDR3nt: TGTGCCAGCAGAAAGAATGGACTAGCGGGAGAGCAGTACTTC
j_gene: TRBJ2-7; d_gene: TRBD2; abundance: few; v_gene: TRBV6-1; CDR3aa: CASSDPYRGTTEQYF; CDR3nt: TGTGCCAGCAGTGATCCGTATAGAGGGACTACCGAGCAGTACTTC
j_gene: TRBJ2-3; d_gene: TRBD2; abundance: .; v_gene: TRBV7-6; CDR3aa: CASSLGASGNTDTQYF; CDR3nt: TGTGCCAGCAGCTTAGGGGCTAGCGGGAACACAGATACGCAGTATTTT
j_gene: TRBJ2-7; d_gene: TRBD2; abundance: once; v_gene: TRBV5-1; CDR3aa: CASSLALLATYEQYF; CDR3nt: TGCGCCAGCAGCTTGGCCCTACTAGCGACCTACGAGCAGTACTTC
j_gene: TRBJ2-7; d_gene: .; abundance: .; v_gene: TRBV9; CDR3aa: CASSDRDWALEQYF; CDR3nt: TGTGCCAGCAGCGACCGGGACTGGGCTCTCGAGCAGTACTTC
j_gene: TRBJ2-3; d_gene: TRBD1; abundance: .; v_gene: TRBV5-1; CDR3aa: CASNSGTADTQYF; CDR3nt: TGCGCCAGCAACTCCGGGACAGCGGATACGCAGTATTTT
j_gene: TRBJ1-1; d_gene: .; abundance: .; v_gene: TRBV30; CDR3aa: CAWRGGRDTEAFF; CDR3nt: TGTGCCTGGAGAGGGGGTAGGGACACTGAAGCTTTCTTT
j_gene: TRBJ1-4; d_gene: TRBD1; abundance: .; v_gene: TRBV6-1; CDR3aa: CASSFPGQGGEKLFF; CDR3nt: TGTGCCAGCAGTTTCCCGGGACAGGGAGGTGAAAAACTGTTTTTT
j_gene: TRBJ2-1; d_gene: .; abundance: .; v_gene: TRBV27; CDR3aa: CASGERGTSYNEQFF; CDR3nt: TGTGCCAGCGGGGAACGGGGGACCTCCTACAATGAGCAGTTCTTC
j_gene: TRBJ2-2; d_gene: TRBD2; abundance: .; v_gene: TRBV30; CDR3aa: CAWGLAGNTGELFF; CDR3nt: TGTGCCTGGGGACTAGCGGGAAACACCGGGGAGCTGTTTTTT
j_gene: TRBJ1-2; d_gene: TRBD1; abundance: .; v_gene: TRBV30; CDR3aa: CAWSRPGTGFDYTF; CDR3nt: TGTGCCTGGAGTCGACCAGGGACAGGGTTTGACTACACCTTC
j_gene: TRBJ2-2; d_gene: TRBD2; abundance: .; v_gene: TRBV7-7; CDR3aa: CASSLVASGTLNTGELFF; CDR3nt: TGTGCTAGCAGCTTAGTCGCTAGCGGGACTTTGAACACCGGGGAGCTGTTTTTT
j_gene: TRBJ1-4; d_gene: .; abundance: .; v_gene: TRBV11-2; CDR3aa: CASRLTALNEKLFF; CDR3nt: TGTGCCAGCAGACTGACAGCTCTTAATGAAAAACTGTTTTTT
j_gene: TRBJ1-2; d_gene: .; abundance: .; v_gene: TRBV30; CDR3aa: CAWSIGQTGYTF; CDR3nt: TGTGCCTGGAGTATCGGACAGACAGGCTACACCTTC
j_gene: TRBJ2-5; d_gene: TRBD1; abundance: .; v_gene: TRBV7-9; CDR3aa: CASSLAPGGISLKTQYF; CDR3nt: TGTGCCAGCAGCTTAGCGCCAGGGGGCATTTCATTAAAGACCCAGTACTTC
j_gene: TRBJ2-7; d_gene: .; abundance: .; v_gene: TRBV21-1; CDR3aa: CASSTRTSGWDYEQYF; CDR3nt: TGTGCCAGCAGCACGCGGACTAGCGGGTGGGACTACGAGCAGTACTTC
j_gene: TRBJ2-7; d_gene: .; abundance: .; v_gene: TRBV7-2; CDR3aa: CASSSDFDSEQYF; CDR3nt: TGTGCCAGCAGCTCCGACTTCGATTCCGAGCAGTACTTC
j_gene: TRBJ2-5; d_gene: .; abundance: .; v_gene: TRBV2; CDR3aa: CASSEGQGWETQYF; CDR3nt: TGTGCCAGCAGTGAAGGGCAGGGTTGGGAGACCCAGTACTTC
j_gene: TRBJ1-2; d_gene: TRBD1; abundance: .; v_gene: TRBV28; CDR3aa: CASSTTGEYGYTF; CDR3nt: TGTGCCAGCAGTACTACAGGGGAATATGGCTACACCTTC
j_gene: TRBJ2-3; d_gene: .; abundance: .; v_gene: TRBV19; CDR3aa: CASSSHPLIEDTQYF; CDR3nt: TGTGCCAGTAGCTCCCATCCTCTGATCGAGGATACGCAGTATTTT
j_gene: TRBJ2-2; d_gene: .; abundance: .; v_gene: TRBV21-1; CDR3aa: CASSARGTSGRGTGELFF; CDR3nt: TGTGCCAGCAGCGCCCGAGGGACTAGCGGGAGGGGCACCGGGGAGCTGTTTTTT
j_gene: TRBJ2-1; d_gene: TRBD2; abundance: .; v_gene: TRBV19; CDR3aa: CASSGTSGRTGEQFF; CDR3nt: TGTGCCAGTAGTGGGACTAGCGGGAGAACGGGTGAGCAGTTCTTC
j_gene: TRBJ1-3; d_gene: .; abundance: once; v_gene: TRBV2; CDR3aa: CASSVDTTGNTIYF; CDR3nt: TGTGCCAGCAGCGTCGACACCACTGGAAACACCATATATTTT
j_gene: TRBJ1-6; d_gene: .; abundance: .; v_gene: TRBV9; CDR3aa: CASSPGGNNSPLHF; CDR3nt: TGTGCCAGCTCTCCCGGGGGAAATAATTCACCCCTCCACTTT
j_gene: TRBJ2-1; d_gene: TRBD1; abundance: .; v_gene: TRBV6-1; CDR3aa: CASSESPTGGFF; CDR3nt: TGTGCCAGCAGTGAAAGTCCCACAGGGGGATTCTTC
j_gene: TRBJ1-5; d_gene: TRBD1; abundance: .; v_gene: TRBV28; CDR3aa: CASSLGQGNQPQHF; CDR3nt: TGTGCCAGCAGCCTGGGACAGGGCAATCAGCCCCAGCATTTT